The clone carrying this T cell receptor gamma chain was picked up many times. Its antigen is currently unknown. Genomic DNA from isolated PBMCs served as the sequencing template. TCRdb called clones anew from the multiplex PCR reads with CATT. The repertoire holds about 4,100 gamma-chain clones, with 7% to 8% as singletons. This record comes from a study of gamma delta lymphoproliferative disorders and STAT genes. About the research overall: Each gamma-chain library started from at least 50 ng of genomic DNA, using the LymphoTrack Dx TCRG Assay. Delta-chain libraries followed the EuroClonality-NGS standard operating procedure. Whole-study results and caveats: Nearly all major patient gamma and delta clonotypes were public; only a couple of gamma clonotypes were disease-private. In whole-repertoire clustering, gamma separated patients from controls, unlike delta.

After removal of 2 bases from V and 4 bases from J, the junction contained 13 bases not matched to a gene. This CDR3 is built from 17 residues. The germline V gene has CDR1 GITISATS and CDR2 ISYDGTV (reference sequence). The rearrangement links TRGV9 to TRGJP1. TCRdb lists no J gene, so it was determined here by aligning the DNA to germline. Sample: blood. The TCR originated in a human donor in good health. As DNA, the CDR3 is TGTGCCTTGTGGGAGGACCACTCCACAGGCACTGGTTGGTTCAAGATATTT. It encodes CALWEDHSTGTGWFKIF.